The 9 T cell receptor beta chains in this list originate from one sample, sequenced in a study of Ad26.COV2.S vaccination and SARS-CoV-2 variants. As to treatment: some 20 received Ad26.COV2.S at low or high dose, single or two shots; about 5 received placebo; per-sample allocation not given. Vaccine and placebo recipients were sampled on day 63 after the first injection. The repertoire was sequenced with immunoSEQ multiplex PCR; TCRdb's copy has only in-frame clones and lacks some. The sample carries hundreds of thousands of clones, about 88% recorded once. Sequenced here: peripheral blood, sampled in a trial of Ad26.COV2.S vaccine versus placebo. Receptors were obtained from a person aged 18-60 years who received the Ad26.COV2.S COVID-19 vaccine or a placebo.

This chain joins TRBV3-1 (or the pseudogene TRBV3-2) and TRBJ1-4; TRBD1 is a possible D gene (5 bases). The V gene's germline CDR1 is LGHDT and CDR2 YNNKEL (reference sequence). The CDR3 has 14 residues. Trimming pared 1 base from V and 7 bases from J, leaving 10 bases between. This chain's CDR3 is CASSQGLGVEKLFF. The CDR3 DNA reads TGTGCCAGCAGCCAAGGTTTGGGGGTTGAAAAACTGTTTTTT.

The chain employs TRBV7-2 and TRBJ1-6, with no clear D. The CDR3 spans 14 residues. The V end lost 0 bases, the J end lost 6 bases, and 6 bases lay between the germline ends. Germline CDR1 is SGHTA and CDR2 is FQGNSA. The CDR3 here is CASSLAGSNSPLHF. The CDR3 DNA is TGTGCCAGCAGCTTAGCGGGGTCTAATTCACCCCTCCACTTT. The full variable domain, its missing parts supplied by reference TRBV7-2 and TRBJ1-6, is GAGVSQSPSNKVTEKGKDVELRCDPISGHTALYWYRQSLGQGLEFLIYFQGNSAPDKSGLPSDRFSAERTGGSVSTLTIQRTQQEDSAVYLCASSLAGSNSPLHFGNGTRLTVT.

The chain joins TRBV7-3 to TRBJ2-1; D is perhaps TRBD2 (5 bases). Germline CDR1 and CDR2: SGHTA and FQGTGA. This CDR3 region has 16 residues. The germline V and J ends were trimmed by 5 bases and 3 bases, with 17 bases remaining between them. The CDR3 coding sequence is TGTGCCAGCAGCCCGAGGGCTGGTCGGAGCTACAATGAGCAGTTCTTC. It specifies CASSPRAGRSYNEQFF.

The V call is TRBV9, the J call TRBJ2-5; 7 nucleotides line up with TRBD2. Per germline, CDR1 SGDLS and CDR2 YYNGEE. V was clipped by 5 bases and J by 10 bases; unmatched bases: 14. The CDR3 is 14 amino acids. The CDR3 nucleotides read TGTGCCAGCAGTCCAAGGGACTATAAGCGTAACCAGTACTTC. This translates into CASSPRDYKRNQYF.

This chain joins TRBV5-1 and TRBJ2-3; tentatively, D is TRBD1 (6 bases). Trimming took 1 base from V and 1 from J, leaving 10 bases between them. The CDR3 contains 15 residues. Germline CDR1 SGHRS, CDR2 YFSETQ. CDR3 residues: CASSLPGGGTDTQYF. The CDR3 DNA sequence: TGCGCCAGCAGCTTGCCTGGGGGCGGCACAGATACGCAGTATTTT. The entire variable domain, with the rest obtained from reference TRBV5-1 and TRBJ2-3, is as follows: KAGVTQTPRYLIKTRGQQVTLSCSPISGHRSVSWYQQTPGQGLQFLFEYFSETQRNKGNFPGRFSGRQFSNSRSEMNVSTLELGDSALYLCASSLPGGGTDTQYFGPGTRLTVL.

The chain has TRBV7-3 and TRBJ2-2, with 8 nucleotides matching TRBD1. The CDR3 length is 16 residues. Germline V CDR1 and CDR2: SGHTA, FQGTGA. The V gene end was trimmed by 2 bases and the J gene end by 7 bases; junction bases not matched to a gene: 9. CDR3 protein: CASSLLGQAGGGELFF. CDR3 nucleotide sequence: TGTGCCAGCAGCTTATTGGGACAGGCAGGAGGCGGGGAGCTGTTTTTT.

The V and J genes are TRBV27 and TRBJ1-5; D is possibly TRBD1 (5 bases). Trimming left V 0 bases short and J 4 bases short, with 16 bases between. Germline V gives CDR1 MNHEY, CDR2 SMNVEV (reference sequence). The CDR3 runs 17 residues. CDR3 in DNA: TGTGCCAGCAGTTTATCCCCTGGGGCAGGCCATAATCAGCCCCAGCATTTT. This gives the protein CASSLSPGAGHNQPQHF.

This chain uses TRBV11-3 with TRBJ2-2; the D is unclear. CDR1 SGHNT and CDR2 YENEEA come from the germline V gene. V shed 7 bases and J shed 5 bases, with 17 bases lying between them. The CDR3 sequence is 15 residues long. CDR3 in amino acids: CASTLAVGQTGELFF. CDR3 DNA: TGTGCCAGCACCCTGGCCGTGGGCCAAACCGGGGAGCTGTTTTTT.

This clone was counted a few times. The V and J genes are TRBV4-3 and TRBJ2-1; 7 nucleotides line up with TRBD2. V gave up 1 base and J gave up 3 bases; unmatched junction bases: 3. CDR1 LGHNA and CDR2 YSLEER come from the germline V gene. The CDR3 covers 15 residues. The chain's CDR3 is CASSQGERDYNEQFF. CDR3 coding DNA: TGCGCCAGCAGCCAAGGGGAGCGGGACTACAATGAGCAGTTCTTC.